This TCR beta chain was recorded in a study of OX40 agonist ivuxolimab in advanced cancers. As for the study in general: Patients were dosed intravenously with ivuxolimab at 0.01 to 10 mg/kg every 2 weeks. Males comprised about 78% of the group, whose mean age was roughly 64 years (range roughly 23 to 90). Study-level results: At 0.1-3.0 mg/kg, partial responders had clonal expansion among the lowest observed.

TCRdb's table, derived via immunoSEQ multiplex PCR, lists solely in-frame clones and lacks some. Among 70,000 or so clones listed, roughly 80% were seen once. Germline CDR1 SNHLY, CDR2 FYNNEI. The length of the CDR3 is 16 residues. The V and J ends lost 2 bases and 0 bases respectively, with 12 bases between them. Remarks on this clone: Its matching antigen is unknown.

The material was CD4+ or CD8+ T cells sorted from blood, obtained in a trial of the OX40 agonist ivuxolimab. The source of this sequence is an adult with an advanced solid tumor such as melanoma, head and neck, liver or kidney cancer. V gene TRBV2 combines with J gene TRBJ2-3; D might be TRBD1 or TRBD2, each matching 5 bases. The CDR3 nucleotides read TGTGCCAGCAGTGAACGGCTGGGACGTAGCACAGATACGCAGTATTTT. It codes for CASSERLGRSTDTQYF.